The 10 T cell receptor beta chains below all came from one sample that was sequenced in a study of OX40 agonist ivuxolimab in advanced cancers. Measured with immunoSEQ multiplex PCR; TCRdb has only the in-frame clones, and not every one. The table has around 50,000 clones, 84% seen once; the top ten hold 1.2%. This material consisted of CD4+ or CD8+ T cells sorted from blood, taken in a trial of the OX40 agonist ivuxolimab. The receptors here all came from an adult with an advanced solid tumor such as melanoma, head and neck, liver or kidney cancer.

The chain links TRBV19 to TRBJ1-5; 10 nucleotides match TRBD1. Germline CDR1 reads LNHDA; CDR2 reads SQIVND (reference sequence). V shed 5 bases and J 4 bases; nucleotides not matched to a gene: 5. The CDR3 totals 15 residues. CDR3 protein: CASSRGTGENQPQHF. The DNA of the CDR3 is TGTGCCAGTAGTCGCGGGACAGGGGAGAATCAGCCCCAGCATTTT.

The V gene is TRBV7-2, the J gene TRBJ1-3, with 7 bases that match TRBD1. The germline CDR1 and CDR2 sequences are SGHTA and FQGNSA. The CDR3 has 16 residues. V shed 5 bases, J shed 1 base, and the junction held 8 bases outside the gene matches. The CDR3 region has the DNA TGTGCCAGCAGCATGGGACAGCCGATGTCTGGAAACACCATATATTTT. Translation: CASSMGQPMSGNTIYF. The whole variable domain, remainder taken from reference TRBV7-2 and TRBJ1-3, is GAGVSQSPSNKVTEKGKDVELRCDPISGHTALYWYRQSLGQGLEFLIYFQGNSAPDKSGLPSDRFSAERTGGSVSTLTIQRTQQEDSAVYLCASSMGQPMSGNTIYFGEGSWLTVV.

V and J are TRBV11-2 and TRBJ1-2; D call uncertain. Germline CDR1 reads SGHAT; CDR2 reads FQNNGV. CDR3 length: 15 amino acids. The V end was cut by 0 bases, the J end by 4 bases, with 12 bases between. The CDR3 spells CASSLENRKGYGYTF. The CDR3 region has the DNA TGTGCCAGCAGCTTAGAAAACCGGAAAGGCTATGGCTACACCTTC.

This clone has a handful of counts. The chain has TRBV4-2 and TRBJ2-1; tentatively, D is TRBD1 (5 bases). There are 14 residues in the CDR3. Trimming removed 4 bases from V and 0 bases from J, with 7 bases in between. Germline CDR1 and CDR2: LGHNA and YNFKEQ. CDR3 sequence: CASSPDSSYNEQFF. In DNA, the CDR3 is TGTGCCAGCAGCCCAGACAGCTCCTACAATGAGCAGTTCTTC.

The V gene is TRBV18, the J gene TRBJ1-2; D is possibly TRBD1 (5 bases). V was clipped by 3 bases and J by 2 bases, with 10 bases between them. The CDR3 covers 14 residues. The germline CDR1 and CDR2 sequences are KGHSH and LQKENI. CDR3: CASSPSGGNYGYTF. The CDR3 DNA reads TGTGCCAGCTCACCGTCCGGGGGGAACTATGGCTACACCTTC.

The rearrangement joins TRBV28 to TRBJ1-1; D might be TRBD1 (5 bases). Germline lookup yields CDR1 MDHEN and CDR2 SYDVKM. This CDR3 comprises 15 residues. V was pared by 3 bases and J by 1 base, with 12 bases between. The chain's CDR3 is CASSLDIHPNTEAFF. In DNA, the CDR3 is TGTGCCAGCAGTTTGGACATCCACCCGAACACTGAAGCTTTCTTT.

The V call is TRBV5-1, the J call TRBJ2-3; D perhaps matches TRBD1 (6 bases). CDR1 and CDR2 (germline): SGHRS, YFSETQ. This CDR3 comprises 13 residues. The V end was cut by 4 bases, the J end by 6 bases, with 12 bases between. CDR3 sequence (DNA): TGCGCCAGCAGCCTACCAGGGGAGGATACGCAGTATTTT. It yields the protein CASSLPGEDTQYF.

The CDR3 protein is CASSPGVAADTQYF. DNA of the CDR3: TGCGCCAGCAGCCCCGGGGTAGCGGCAGATACGCAGTATTTT. This sequence joins TRBV4-1 and TRBJ2-3, with TRBD2 as a possible D gene (6 bases). The CDR3 loop spans 14 amino acids. With 4 bases removed from V and 4 bases from J, the gap between germline ends came to 12 bases. Germline V gene sequence: CDR1 MGHRA, CDR2 YSYEKL.

V usage is TRBV29-1 and J usage is TRBJ2-7; perhaps TRBD1 as D (6 bases). V lost 1 base and J 4 bases, leaving 20 bases between the germline ends. Germline CDR1 SQVTM, CDR2 ANQGSEA. This CDR3 comprises 16 residues. CDR3 in amino acids: CSVEVWAGELQYEQYF. Here the CDR3 DNA reads TGCAGCGTTGAAGTGTGGGCAGGGGAATTACAGTACGAGCAGTACTTC.

The rearrangement uses TRBV28 and TRBJ1-2; no clear D. Trimming pared 4 bases from V and 4 bases from J, leaving 7 bases between. The CDR3 has 12 amino acids. In germline, CDR1 is MDHEN, CDR2 SYDVKM. This CDR3 reads CASSYGRYGYTF. CDR3 nucleotides: TGTGCCAGCAGTTACGGACGCTATGGCTACACCTTC.